Described below is a single TCR beta chain sequence and its context. The CDR3 has 11 amino acids. From germline, CDR1 is MDHEN and CDR2 SYDVKM. V lost 5 bases and J 5 bases, leaving 6 bases between the germline ends. TCRdb called the RT-PCR reads again in MiXCR, with one record for every CDR3 protein. This sample has almost 700,000 distinct CDR3 sequences; 14% occur once, and the top ten carry 3.6%. Sequencing input: memory CD4+ T cells from blood. The receptor was isolated from a female donor in good health, serving as a healthy control. The rearrangement links TRBV28 to TRBJ2-5; no firm D call. CDR3 DNA: TGTGCCAGCAGTGGCAGGGAGACCCAGTACTTC. Amino acid sequence: CASSGRETQYF.